This TCR beta chain was sequenced for a study of beta chain features in type 1 diabetes. General study results and limits: TCRB CDR3s were moderately but significantly shorter in Type 1 diabetes patients in all four CD4+ subsets.

In regard to this clone: Its specificity is not known.

J lost 2 bases, V lost 7 bases, and 12 bases had no gene match. Per the germline V gene, CDR1 is SGDLS and CDR2 is YYNGEE. The CDR3 contains 16 residues. Sequenced material consisted of expressed TCRB transcripts (all of the isolated RNA was reverse transcribed). Libraries were prepared by immunoSEQ multiplex PCR; TCRdb keeps only in-frame clonotypes and omits some of them. The profile shows fewer than 350,000 clones, over 14% of them singletons. One heparinised blood draw, averaging roughly 120 mL, came from each donor. This chain joins TRBV9 and TRBJ1-3; 7 bases are a match to TRBD1. The sample taken for sequencing was naive CD4+ T cells from blood. This receptor was taken from a man younger than 35 with type 1 diabetes. Here the CDR3 reads CASGLGTVLTGNTIYF. The CDR3 bases are TGTGCCAGCGGTTTGGGGACAGTTCTTACTGGAAACACCATATATTTT.